Below are 4 T cell receptor beta chains sequenced from a single sample in a study of neurological immune-mediated disorders. Sample time point: longitudinal time-point 3. TCRdb redid the calling of the 5' RACE reads with MiXCR, one entry per CDR3 protein. Of some 89,000 distinct CDR3 sequences listed, 3.5% to 5.5% were seen once; the top ten hold 5.7%. Material: PBMCs. These receptors were obtained from a woman in her sixties with multiple sclerosis.

This clonotype appeared many times. This chain joins TRBV6-6 and TRBJ2-1; 9 bases are a match to TRBD2. The trim removed 6 bases at V and 9 bases at J, leaving 9 bases unmatched. The germline V gene has CDR1 MNHNY and CDR2 SVGAGI (reference sequence). This CDR3 is built from 14 residues. The CDR3: CASRQGGGAAEQFF. CDR3 bases: TGTGCCAGCAGGCAGGGCGGGGGGGCCGCTGAGCAGTTCTTC.

This clonotype has ten or more counts. The chain uses TRBV12-3 or TRBV12-4 and TRBJ2-5; D ambiguous. Trimming took off 6 bases at V and 2 bases at J, with 10 bases between the two ends. The CDR3 totals 13 residues. The CDR3 bases are TGTGCCAGCAGCCGGGCCCTACAAGAGACCCAGTACTTC. Translating gives CASSRALQETQYF.

This clonotype was recorded many times. The chain is built from TRBV7-9 and TRBJ1-2, with 7 bases identical to TRBD1. The CDR3 contains 15 residues. The V gene's germline CDR1 is SEHNR and CDR2 FQNEAQ (reference sequence). J gave up 5 bases and V 0 bases, and 6 bases lay outside the gene matches. The CDR3 spells CASSLAAGQPYGYTF. The CDR3 DNA reads TGTGCCAGCAGCTTAGCAGCGGGACAGCCTTATGGCTACACCTTC.

In its sample, this clonotype was seen many times. V gene TRBV7-2 combines with J gene TRBJ2-1; D not resolved. Germline loops: CDR1 SGHTA, CDR2 FQGNSA. The CDR3 is 15 residues long. Trimming removed 8 bases at V and 4 bases at J, with 18 bases between. CDR3 amino acids: CASPSDQPPYNEQFF. The CDR3 DNA reads as TGTGCCAGCCCTAGTGATCAACCTCCTTACAATGAGCAGTTCTTC.